These 6 T cell receptor beta chains share one sample of origin, sequenced in a study of CD4 T cells in relation to SARS-CoV-2 and coronaviruses. These receptors' targets are unknown. TCRdb's table, derived via immunoSEQ multiplex PCR, lists solely in-frame clones and lacks some. Here the sample spans around 20,000 clones, around 80% being singletons. Unexposed donor CD4+ T cells date from 2011-2018, before the COVID-19 pandemic. Isolation of CD4+ T cells took place after around eleven days in culture. Specimen: CD4+ T cells from PBMCs, cultured in vitro. Every receptor here comes from a human donor in good health.

This chain links TRBV27 with TRBJ2-1, with 7 bases that match TRBD2. The CDR3 totals 16 residues. V was clipped by 7 bases and J by 4 bases; unmatched bases: 13. The germline V gene encodes CDR1 MNHEY and CDR2 SMNVEV (reference sequence). The DNA for the CDR3 is TGTGCCAGCACTCCATATGGGGGGGAGGGTTACAATGAGCAGTTCTTC. Its translation: CASTPYGGEGYNEQFF.

The table lists this clone with a few counts. J is TRBJ1-1 and V is TRBV25-1; D unclear. The CDR3 has 14 residues. Germline V CDR1 and CDR2: MGHDK, SYGVNS. V dropped 0 bases and J dropped 4 bases, with 9 bases sitting between them. The CDR3 bases are TGTGCCAGCAGTGAATATAGGTTGGGCACTGAAGCTTTCTTT. This codes for CASSEYRLGTEAFF.

This chain links TRBV10-1 with TRBJ2-7, with a weak D call TRBD2 (5 bases). V lost 3 bases and J 5 bases, leaving 20 bases between the germline ends. The CDR3 totals 16 residues. Germline CDR1 and CDR2: WNHNN and SYGVQD (reference sequence). The CDR3 here is CASSEFEGMEKDEQYF. CDR3 DNA: TGCGCCAGCAGTGAATTCGAGGGAATGGAGAAGGACGAGCAGTACTTC.

The V gene is TRBV25-1, the J gene TRBJ2-3, with unresolved D. V shed 2 bases and J shed 2 bases, with 11 bases lying between them. The CDR3 runs to 15 residues. Germline loops: CDR1 MGHDK, CDR2 SYGVNS. CDR3: CASSEKDVYTDTQYF. As DNA, the CDR3 is TGTGCCAGCAGTGAAAAGGACGTATACACAGATACGCAGTATTTT.

The genes are TRBV21-1 and TRBJ1-3. TRBV21-1 is an annotated pseudogene. This CDR3 spans 16 amino acids. The DNA for the CDR3 is TGTGCCAGCAGCAAAGCTCTTAAGAGCTCTGGAAACACCATATATTTT. The encoded protein is CASSKALKSSGNTIYF.

V is TRBV10-3 and J is TRBJ1-1, with D uncertain. The germline V gene has CDR1 ENHRY and CDR2 SYGVKD. The germline V and J ends were trimmed by 3 bases and 5 bases, with 7 bases remaining between them. The CDR3 consists of 12 residues. CDR3 loop: CAISDGGTEAFF. The CDR3 coding sequence is TGTGCCATCAGTGACGGTGGAACTGAAGCTTTCTTT.